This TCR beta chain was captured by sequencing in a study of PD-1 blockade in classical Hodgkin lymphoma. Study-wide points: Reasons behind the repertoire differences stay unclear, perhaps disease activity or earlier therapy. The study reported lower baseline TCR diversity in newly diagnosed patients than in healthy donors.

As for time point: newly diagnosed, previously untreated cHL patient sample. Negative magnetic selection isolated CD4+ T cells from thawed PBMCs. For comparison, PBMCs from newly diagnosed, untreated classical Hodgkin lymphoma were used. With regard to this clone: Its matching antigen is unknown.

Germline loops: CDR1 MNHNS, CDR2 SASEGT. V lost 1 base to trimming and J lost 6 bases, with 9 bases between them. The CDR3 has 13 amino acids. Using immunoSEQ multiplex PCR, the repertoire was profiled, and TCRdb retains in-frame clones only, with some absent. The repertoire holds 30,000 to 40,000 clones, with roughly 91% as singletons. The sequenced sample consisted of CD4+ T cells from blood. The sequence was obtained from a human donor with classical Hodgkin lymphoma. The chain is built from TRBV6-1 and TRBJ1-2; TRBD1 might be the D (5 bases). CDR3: CASSEGGSHGYTF. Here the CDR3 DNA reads TGTGCCAGCAGTGAAGGGGGGTCCCATGGCTACACCTTC.